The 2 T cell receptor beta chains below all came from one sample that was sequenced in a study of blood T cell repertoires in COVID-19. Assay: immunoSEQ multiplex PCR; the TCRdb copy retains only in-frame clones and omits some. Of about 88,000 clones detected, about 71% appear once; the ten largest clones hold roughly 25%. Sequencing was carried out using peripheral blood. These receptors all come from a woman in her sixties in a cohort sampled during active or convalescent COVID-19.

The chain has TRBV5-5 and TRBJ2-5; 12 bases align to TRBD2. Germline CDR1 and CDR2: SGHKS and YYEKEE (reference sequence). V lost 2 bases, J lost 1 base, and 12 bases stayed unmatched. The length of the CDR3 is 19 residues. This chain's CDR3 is CASSFGRSSGGALQETQYF. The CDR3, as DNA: TGTGCCAGCAGCTTTGGACGATCTAGCGGGGGGGCTCTCCAAGAGACCCAGTACTTC.

The CDR3 loop is CASRSSGGAAYEQYF. In DNA form, the CDR3 reads TGTGCCAGTAGATCTAGCGGGGGGGCAGCCTACGAGCAGTACTTC. The chain links TRBV19 to TRBJ2-7; TRBD2 matches 12 bases. The CDR3 is 15 amino acids. V lost 6 bases and J lost 2; bases outside the gene matches: 5. Germline lookup yields CDR1 LNHDA and CDR2 SQIVND (reference sequence).